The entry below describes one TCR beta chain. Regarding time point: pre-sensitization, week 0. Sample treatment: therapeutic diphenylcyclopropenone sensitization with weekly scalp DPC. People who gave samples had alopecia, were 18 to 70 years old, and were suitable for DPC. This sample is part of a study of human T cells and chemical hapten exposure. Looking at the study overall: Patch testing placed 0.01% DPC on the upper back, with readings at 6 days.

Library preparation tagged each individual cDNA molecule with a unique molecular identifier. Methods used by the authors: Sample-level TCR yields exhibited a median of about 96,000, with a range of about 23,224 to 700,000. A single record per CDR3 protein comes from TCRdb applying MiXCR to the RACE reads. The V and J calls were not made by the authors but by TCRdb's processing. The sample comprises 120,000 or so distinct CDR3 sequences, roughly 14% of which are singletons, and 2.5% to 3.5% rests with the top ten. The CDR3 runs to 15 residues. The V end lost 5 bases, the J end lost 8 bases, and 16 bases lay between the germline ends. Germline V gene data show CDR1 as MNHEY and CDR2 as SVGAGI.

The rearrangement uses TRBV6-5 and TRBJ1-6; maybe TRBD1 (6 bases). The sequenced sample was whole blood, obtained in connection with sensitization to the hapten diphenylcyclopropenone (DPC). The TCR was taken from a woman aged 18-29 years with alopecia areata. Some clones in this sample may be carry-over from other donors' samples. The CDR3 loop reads CASSRSTGPDSPLHF. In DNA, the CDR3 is TGTGCCAGCAGTCGGTCGACAGGTCCGGATTCACCCCTCCACTTT.